A few counts support the clone carrying this T cell receptor beta chain. The sample comes from a study of T-cell memory formation after mild COVID-19. Using constant-segment primers, 5'RACE produced TCR alpha and TCR beta cDNA libraries carrying sample barcodes and UMIs. TCRdb reprocessed the 5' RACE reads via MiXCR and lists one record per CDR3 protein. Of about 150,000 distinct CDR3 sequences in the sample, 13% to 15% were seen once. Source material: PBMCs or a T cell subset sorted from them (not recorded which). The sequence was obtained from an adult woman who had mild COVID-19 (a few samples of this study predate the infection). Cell type and time point are not known.

The CDR3 bases are TGTGCCAGCAGCCCCTCGACGGGAGGGCCCAATGAGCAGTTCTTC. This gives the protein CASSPSTGGPNEQFF. This chain links TRBV12-3 or TRBV12-4 with TRBJ2-1; 8 bases match TRBD2. The CDR3 consists of 15 residues. Trimming cost V 6 bases and J 6 bases; bases outside gene matches: 10.